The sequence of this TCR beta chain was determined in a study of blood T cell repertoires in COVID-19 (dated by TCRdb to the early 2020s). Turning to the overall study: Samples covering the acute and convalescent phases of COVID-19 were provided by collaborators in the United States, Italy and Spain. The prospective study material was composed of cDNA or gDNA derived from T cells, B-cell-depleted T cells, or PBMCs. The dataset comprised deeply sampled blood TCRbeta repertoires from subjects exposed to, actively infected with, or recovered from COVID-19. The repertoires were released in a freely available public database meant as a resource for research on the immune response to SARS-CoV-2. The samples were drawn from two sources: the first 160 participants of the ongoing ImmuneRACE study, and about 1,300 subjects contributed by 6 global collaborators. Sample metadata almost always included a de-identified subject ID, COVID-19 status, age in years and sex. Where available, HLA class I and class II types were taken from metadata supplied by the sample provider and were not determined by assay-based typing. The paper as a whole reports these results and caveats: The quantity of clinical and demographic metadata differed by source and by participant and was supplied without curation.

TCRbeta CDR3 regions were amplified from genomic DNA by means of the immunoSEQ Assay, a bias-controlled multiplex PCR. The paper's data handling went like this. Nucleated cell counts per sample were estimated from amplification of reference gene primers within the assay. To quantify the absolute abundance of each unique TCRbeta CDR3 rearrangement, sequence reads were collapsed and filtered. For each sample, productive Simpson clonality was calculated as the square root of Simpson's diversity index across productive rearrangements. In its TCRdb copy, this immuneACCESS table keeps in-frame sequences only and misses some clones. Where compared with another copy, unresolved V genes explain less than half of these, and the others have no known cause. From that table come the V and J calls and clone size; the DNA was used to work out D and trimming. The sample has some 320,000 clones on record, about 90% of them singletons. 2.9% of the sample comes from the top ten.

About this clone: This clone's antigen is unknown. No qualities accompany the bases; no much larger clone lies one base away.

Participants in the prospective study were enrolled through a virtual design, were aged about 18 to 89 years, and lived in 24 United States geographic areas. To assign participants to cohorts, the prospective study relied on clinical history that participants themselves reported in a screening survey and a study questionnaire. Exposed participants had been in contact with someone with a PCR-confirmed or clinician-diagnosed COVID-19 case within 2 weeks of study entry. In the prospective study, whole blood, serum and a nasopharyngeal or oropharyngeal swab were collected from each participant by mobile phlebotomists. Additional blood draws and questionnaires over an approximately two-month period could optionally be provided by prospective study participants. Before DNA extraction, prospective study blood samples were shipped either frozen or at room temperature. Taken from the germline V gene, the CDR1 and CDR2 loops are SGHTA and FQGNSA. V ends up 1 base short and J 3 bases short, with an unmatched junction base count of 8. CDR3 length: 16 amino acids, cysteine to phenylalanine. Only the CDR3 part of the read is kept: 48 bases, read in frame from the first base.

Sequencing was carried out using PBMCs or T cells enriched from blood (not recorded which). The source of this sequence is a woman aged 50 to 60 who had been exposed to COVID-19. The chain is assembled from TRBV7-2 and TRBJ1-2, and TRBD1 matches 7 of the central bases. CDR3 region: CASSLGIGTADYGYTF. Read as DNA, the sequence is TGTGCCAGCAGCTTAGGAATCGGGACAGCGGACTATGGCTACACCTTC.